A single sample is the source of the 17 T cell receptor beta chains below, sequenced in a study of blood T cells in healthy people across ages. A sample-barcoded 5' primer and a J-beta primer mix were used in a second PCR of roughly 6 to 11 cycles. Each CDR3 protein is one row after TCRdb ran MiXCR on the 5' RACE reads. The sample has around 940,000 distinct CDR3 sequences, just over 50% seen once. Material for sequencing was blood. These TCRs come from an older woman in good health.

The chain links TRBV12-3 or TRBV12-4 to TRBJ2-1; D is ambiguous. The CDR3 contains 12 residues. V was pared by 3 bases and J by 9 bases, with 9 bases between. The CDR3 DNA is TGTGCCAGCAGTTTCGTAGCTGGTGAGCAGTTCTTC. Residues: CASSFVAGEQFF.

V is TRBV7-9 and J is TRBJ1-2, with D tentatively TRBD1 (6 bases). Trimming took off 2 bases at V and 1 base at J, with 14 bases between the two ends. CDR1 is SEHNR and CDR2 is FQNEAQ in the germline V gene (reference sequence). This CDR3 has 16 residues. The CDR3 DNA is TGTGCCAGCAGCTTATCAAAGGGGGGGAGTAACTATGGCTACACCTTC. Protein: CASSLSKGGSNYGYTF.

This rearrangement joins TRBV30 to TRBJ2-1; D might be TRBD2 (7 bases). Germline V gives CDR1 GTSNPN, CDR2 SVGIG (reference sequence). The CDR3 runs 15 residues. Trimming shortened V by 8 bases and J by 0 bases, and 17 bases separated the two germline ends. CDR3 loop: CALVAGASSYNEQFF. In DNA, the CDR3 is TGTGCCCTGGTGGCGGGGGCAAGCTCCTACAATGAGCAGTTCTTC.

This clonotype was counted between two and nine times. This chain uses TRBV4-1 with TRBJ2-1; 9 bases agree with TRBD1. The CDR3 totals 16 residues. The germline CDR1 and CDR2 sequences are MGHRA and YSYEKL. J lost 5 bases, V lost 6 bases, and 11 bases had no gene match. This chain's CDR3 is CASSRALDRGNNEQFF. Here the CDR3 DNA reads TGCGCCAGCAGTCGCGCCTTGGACAGGGGAAACAATGAGCAGTTCTTC.

The chain links TRBV11-2 to TRBJ2-3, with D perhaps TRBD2 (5 bases). The ends were cut back, 5 bases at V and 4 bases at J, with 10 bases in the middle. This CDR3 is built from 13 residues. CDR1 SGHAT and CDR2 FQNNGV come from the germline V gene. Here the CDR3 DNA reads TGTGCCAGCAGCCCGGGGTGGTCAGATACGCAGTATTTT. It is translated as CASSPGWSDTQYF.

On this clonotype: This clone may be a read error of a much larger clone one base away. The V and J genes are TRBV29-1 and TRBJ2-5; 8 bases are a match to TRBD1. CDR1 is SQVTM, CDR2 ANQGSEA, per germline. The CDR3 is 13 residues long. CDR3 nucleotides: TGCAGCGTTGAAGGACAGGGGCAAGAGACCCGGTACTTC. It translates to CSVEGQGQETRYF.

The chain is built from TRBV29-1 and TRBJ1-1; a possible D gene is TRBD1 (5 bases). Germline loops: CDR1 SQVTM, CDR2 ANQGSEA. Trimming shortened V by 5 bases and J by 2 bases, and 21 bases separated the two germline ends. The CDR3 spans 16 residues. CDR3 amino acids: CSVRGSWGPTNTEAFF. The DNA of the CDR3 is TGCAGCGTTAGAGGGTCTTGGGGACCGACTAACACTGAAGCTTTCTTT.

This clonotype was observed a handful of times. The gene calls are TRBV3-1 and TRBJ2-3; 14 nucleotides agree with TRBD2. This CDR3 contains 17 residues. Looked up from germline, CDR1 is LGHDT and CDR2 is YNNKEL (reference sequence). Trimming at V came to 2 bases and at J to 2 bases, leaving 3 bases not matched to a gene. This CDR3 is CASSQLTSGRVTDTQYF. CDR3 DNA sequence: TGTGCCAGCAGCCAACTGACTAGCGGGAGGGTCACAGATACGCAGTATTTT.

This rearrangement joins TRBV28 to TRBJ2-1; TRBD1 might be the D (5 bases). The germline V gene has CDR1 MDHEN and CDR2 SYDVKM. This CDR3 spans 14 amino acids. V shed 9 bases and J shed 0 bases, with 12 bases lying between them. In DNA form, the CDR3 reads TGTGCCAGTCCACCGACAGTCTCCTACAATGAGCAGTTCTTC. Protein product: CASPPTVSYNEQFF.

This clonotype was detected a few times. This sequence joins TRBV3-1 and TRBJ2-1; D possibly corresponds to TRBD1 (6 bases). Germline CDR1 LGHDT, CDR2 YNNKEL (reference sequence). This CDR3 contains 16 residues. Trimming pared 1 base from V and 6 bases from J, leaving 16 bases between. Here the CDR3 reads CASSQVFRKTGNEQFF. DNA of the CDR3: TGTGCCAGCAGCCAAGTTTTCAGGAAGACAGGCAATGAGCAGTTCTTC.

This chain uses TRBV5-1 with TRBJ2-3; the D is unclear. V lost 0 bases and J 5 bases, leaving 10 bases between the germline ends. Germline V CDR1 and CDR2: SGHRS, YFSETQ. CDR3 length equals 14 residues. In DNA form, the CDR3 reads TGCGCCAGCAGCTTGGACAGATATCTAGATACGCAGTATTTT. Its translation: CASSLDRYLDTQYF.

The chain employs TRBV11-2 and TRBJ2-1; either TRBD1 or TRBD2 may fit D (6 bases each). This CDR3 comprises 17 residues. CDR1 and CDR2 from the germline V gene are SGHAT and FQNNGV. Between the trimmed V and J ends, which lost 5 bases and 12 bases, there was a span of 29 bases. CDR3 bases: TGTGCCAGCAGCCTTTTTCGGGGGCCCAATGCCAATGATGTGCAGTTCTTC. Translated, it gives CASSLFRGPNANDVQFF.

The chain employs TRBV5-5 and TRBJ2-5, with 7 bases aligning to TRBD1. The J call is uncertain, as TRBJ2-7 better fits the DNA end. The CDR3 extends over 15 amino acids. Germline CDR1 is SGHKS and CDR2 is YYEKEE (reference sequence). Here the CDR3 reads CASSLDGARGNEQYF. The CDR3, as DNA: TGTGCCAGCAGCTTGGACGGTGCCAGGGGGAACGAGCAGTACTTC.

A remark on this clonotype: At one of its ends the junction is not consistent with the germline gene, which may arise from a read error. The chain joins TRBV4-1 to TRBJ1-5; TRBD1 aligns across 9 bases. Per the germline V gene, CDR1 is MGHRA and CDR2 is YSYEKL. The CDR3 consists of 15 residues. The CDR3 DNA sequence: TGCGCCGGCAGCCTCCGGACAGGGGAAGATCAGCCCCAGCATTTT. It encodes CAGSLRTGEDQPQHF.

The V and J genes are TRBV7-8 and TRBJ2-6, with D possibly being TRBD1 or TRBD2 (5 bases each). This CDR3 is 17 amino acids long. The germline CDR1 and CDR2 sequences are SGHVS and FQNEAQ. Trimming took 5 bases from V and 0 from J, leaving 14 bases between them. The CDR3 nucleotides are TGTGCCAGCAGCACGGGACCCTTGACCTCTGGGGCCAACGTCCTGACTTTC. Encoded protein: CASSTGPLTSGANVLTF.

The chain employs TRBV6-1 and TRBJ2-2; D may be TRBD2 (5 bases). Trimming cost V 6 bases and J 2 bases, with 7 bases left between them. CDR1 and CDR2 from the germline V gene are MNHNS and SASEGT. This CDR3 is built from 13 residues. CDR3 in amino acids: CASRRVNTGELFF. The CDR3 coding sequence is TGTGCCAGCAGGCGGGTCAACACCGGGGAGCTGTTTTTT.

This clonotype appeared a few times. V usage is TRBV29-1 and J usage is TRBJ2-1; D is undetermined. Germline V CDR1 and CDR2: SQVTM, ANQGSEA. The CDR3 contains 11 residues. Trimming took off 0 bases at V and 7 bases at J, with 4 bases between the two ends. The CDR3 is CSVEEGNEQFF. CDR3 DNA: TGCAGCGTTGAAGAGGGGAATGAGCAGTTCTTC.